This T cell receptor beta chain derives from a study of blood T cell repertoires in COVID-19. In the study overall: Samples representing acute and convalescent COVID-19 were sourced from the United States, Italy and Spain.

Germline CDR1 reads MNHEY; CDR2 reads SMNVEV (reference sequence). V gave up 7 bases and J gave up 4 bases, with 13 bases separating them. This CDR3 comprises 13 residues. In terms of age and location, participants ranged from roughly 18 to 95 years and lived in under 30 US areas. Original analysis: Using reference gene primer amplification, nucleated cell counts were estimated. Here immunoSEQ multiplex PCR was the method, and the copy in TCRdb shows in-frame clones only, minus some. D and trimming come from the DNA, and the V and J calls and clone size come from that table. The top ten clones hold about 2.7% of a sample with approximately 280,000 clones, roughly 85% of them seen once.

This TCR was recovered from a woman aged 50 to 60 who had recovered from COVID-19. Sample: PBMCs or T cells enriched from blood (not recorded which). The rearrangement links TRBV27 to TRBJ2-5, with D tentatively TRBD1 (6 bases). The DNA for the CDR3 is TGTGCCAGCAAAGGGGGTGGGGTAGAGACCCAGTACTTC. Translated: CASKGGGVETQYF.